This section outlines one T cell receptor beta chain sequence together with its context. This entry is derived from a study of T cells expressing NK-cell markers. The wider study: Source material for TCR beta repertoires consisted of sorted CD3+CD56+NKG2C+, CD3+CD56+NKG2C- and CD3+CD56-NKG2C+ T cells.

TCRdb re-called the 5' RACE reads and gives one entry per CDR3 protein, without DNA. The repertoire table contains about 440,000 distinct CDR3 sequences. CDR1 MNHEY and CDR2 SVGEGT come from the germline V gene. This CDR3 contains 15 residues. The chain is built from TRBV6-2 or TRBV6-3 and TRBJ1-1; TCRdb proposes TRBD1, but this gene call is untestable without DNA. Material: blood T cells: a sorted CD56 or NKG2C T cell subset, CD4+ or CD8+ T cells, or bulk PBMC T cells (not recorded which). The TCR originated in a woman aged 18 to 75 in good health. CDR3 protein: CASSNLGQMFPEAFF.